This T cell receptor (beta chain) is from a study of blood T cell repertoires in COVID-19. Study background: The United States, Italy and Spain supplied acute and convalescent COVID-19 samples. The analysed material was cDNA or gDNA that came from T cells, B-cell-depleted T cells, or PBMCs.

In the source study's methods: Estimates of nucleated cell counts were drawn from the amplification of reference gene primers. Only in-frame clones appear in the TCRdb table, and some are missing; sequencing was by immunoSEQ multiplex PCR. V, J and clone size are taken as reported in that table, and D and trimming were inferred from the DNA itself. The table shows over 600,000 clones, with more than 80% occurring only once. V shed 4 bases and J shed 4 bases, with 15 bases lying between them. Germline V gives CDR1 SGDLS, CDR2 YYNGEE. This CDR3 is built from 14 residues. Source material: peripheral blood. This sequence joins TRBV9 and TRBJ2-7; maybe TRBD2 (5 bases). The receptor was isolated from a woman between 18 and 30 years old with acute or convalescent COVID-19. The chain's CDR3 is CASSPGGGGYEQYF. In nucleotides, the CDR3 is TGTGCCAGCAGCCCCGGCGGCGGCGGGTACGAGCAGTACTTC.